This TCR beta chain was sequenced in a study of monozygotic twins with inflammatory bowel disease. Findings and caveats of the study: Healthy co-twins exceeded IBD patients in TCRbeta diversity as measured by inverse Simpson.

The CDR3 runs to 12 residues. CDR1 is SGHTA and CDR2 is FQGNSA in the germline V gene. A note on this clonotype: The target antigen is unknown.

TCRdb re-called the 5' RACE reads; one entry per CDR3 protein, DNA not given. This repertoire comprises 400,000 to 500,000 distinct CDR3 sequences; its ten largest clones make up approximately 2.3%. Blood (2.5 ml) was collected from every donor individually. The V call is TRBV7-2, the J call TRBJ1-2. The specimen was blood. This clonotype was obtained from a human donor with ulcerative colitis or Crohn's disease, or a healthy co-twin of an affected twin (not recorded which). The chain's CDR3 is CASSPNSYGYTF. Supplemented by reference TRBV7-2 and TRBJ1-2, the full variable domain reads GAGVSQSPSNKVTEKGKDVELRCDPISGHTALYWYRQSLGQGLEFLIYFQGNSAPDKSGLPSDRFSAERTGGSVSTLTIQRTQQEDSAVYLCASSPNSYGYTFGSGTRLTVV.